Following are 21 T cell receptor beta chains from one sample sequenced in a study of blood T cells in healthy people across ages. Using a J-beta primer mix together with a sample-barcoded 5' primer, a second PCR was run for about 6 to 12 cycles. TCRdb itself ran the 5' RACE reads through MiXCR, one entry per CDR3 protein. The sample lists roughly 500,000 distinct CDR3 sequences, roughly 28% seen once, with approximately 18% in the top ten. The sequenced sample consisted of blood. These receptors were collected from a woman aged 70-85 years in good health.

The J gene is TRBJ1-2, the V gene TRBV29-1; TRBD1 is a possible D gene (6 bases). Trimming cost V 2 bases and J 4 bases, with 20 bases left between them. Looked up from germline, CDR1 is SQVTM and CDR2 is ANQGSEA. The CDR3 extends over 16 amino acids. The CDR3, as DNA: TGCAGCGTTGAACCTTTAAGGGGGGCGCCAGTCTATGGCTACACCTTC. Encoded protein: CSVEPLRGAPVYGYTF.

The chain joins TRBV5-1 to TRBJ2-7; 9 bases are a match to TRBD1. This CDR3 region has 14 residues. Per germline, CDR1 SGHRS and CDR2 YFSETQ. The trim removed 1 base at V and 3 bases at J, leaving 2 bases unmatched. The CDR3 DNA reads as TGCGCCAGCAGCTTGCGGGGACAGGGCTACGAGCAGTACTTC. Protein sequence: CASSLRGQGYEQYF.

The table lists this clonotype with many counts. This chain joins TRBV20-1 and TRBJ1-1; no clear D. The CDR3 sequence is 12 residues long. Germline loops: CDR1 DFQATT, CDR2 SNEGSKA (reference sequence). The V and J ends lost 1 base and 8 bases respectively, with 11 bases between them. The CDR3 loop is CSARVKGIEAFF. The CDR3 DNA follows: TGCAGTGCTAGAGTAAAGGGAATCGAAGCTTTCTTT.

This clonotype was observed a few times. Written as DNA, the CDR3 is TGCGCCAGCAGCGCCCGGGACTACCCGGGAGAGACCCAGTACTTC. Translation gives CASSARDYPGETQYF. The J gene is TRBJ2-1, the V gene TRBV5-1, with 7 nucleotides matching TRBD2. With the DNA end fitting TRBJ2-5 better, the J assignment may be wrong. The length of the CDR3 is 15 residues. Germline-derived CDR1 and CDR2 are SGHRS and YFSETQ.

The chain links TRBV10-3 to TRBJ2-7; perhaps D is TRBD1 or TRBD2 (5 bases each). CDR1 and CDR2 from the germline V gene are ENHRY and SYGVKD. V lost 0 bases and J 4 bases, leaving 19 bases between the germline ends. CDR3 length: 17 amino acids. The DNA for the CDR3 is TGTGCCATCAGTGAGTCGAGGCGGGCAGGGCGTTCGTACGAGCAGTACTTC. Translation gives CAISESRRAGRSYEQYF.

This chain connects TRBV29-1 to TRBJ1-1; D uncertain. V was cut by 8 bases and J by 12 bases, with 19 bases left in between. In germline, CDR1 is SQVTM, CDR2 ANQGSEA. The CDR3 extends over 11 amino acids. The CDR3 coding sequence is TGCAGCTTCCTGCACTCGAGTTCATCTTTCTTT. This codes for CSFLHSSSSFF.

This chain connects TRBV7-9 to TRBJ2-3; D tentatively reads TRBD1 or TRBD2 (5 bases each). The V end lost 1 base, the J end lost 0 bases, and 8 bases lay between the germline ends. CDR3 size: 15 residues. Germline CDR1 is SEHNR and CDR2 is FQNEAQ (reference sequence). In nucleotides, the CDR3 is TGTGCCAGCAGCTTAGGAGGGGACAGCACAGATACGCAGTATTTT. Protein product: CASSLGGDSTDTQYF.

The J gene is TRBJ2-5, the V gene TRBV20-1, with 9 bases aligning to TRBD2. V was pared by 2 bases and J by 5 bases, with 9 bases of the junction left unmatched. This CDR3 is 15 amino acids long. In germline, CDR1 is DFQATT, CDR2 SNEGSKA (reference sequence). CDR3 amino acids: CSARRQSGGMETQYF. The CDR3 coding sequence is TGCAGTGCTAGACGCCAAAGCGGGGGGATGGAGACCCAGTACTTC.

This clonotype has a handful of counts. The J gene is TRBJ2-7, the V gene TRBV29-1; D is unclear. The CDR3 totals 13 residues. Per germline, CDR1 SQVTM and CDR2 ANQGSEA. The V end was cut by 5 bases, the J end by 4 bases, with 15 bases between. DNA for the CDR3: TGCAGCGTTCCAAGTAACAGCCGATACGAGCAGTACTTC. Residues: CSVPSNSRYEQYF.

This clonotype has just a few counts. The V and J genes are TRBV19 and TRBJ1-2, with 7 bases matching TRBD1. The CDR3 totals 15 residues. Germline values: CDR1 LNHDA, CDR2 SQIVND (reference sequence). Unmatched junction bases numbered 14, after V lost 8 bases and J lost 5 bases. This chain's CDR3 is CASSSQGGDRYGYTF. In DNA, the CDR3 is TGTGCCAGTTCATCCCAGGGGGGGGATCGGTATGGCTACACCTTC.

This clonotype was observed a few times. This sequence joins TRBV12-3 or TRBV12-4 and TRBJ2-7; the D call may be TRBD1 or TRBD2 (5 bases each). The CDR3 length is 13 residues. V lost 6 bases, J lost 6 bases, and 15 bases lay in between. The DNA for the CDR3 is TGTGCCAGCAGCCACCATTGGGGGATCGAGCAGTACTTC. Translating it yields CASSHHWGIEQYF.

CDR3 sequence reads: CASSPGLARTQYF. The CDR3, as DNA: TGTGCCAGCAGCCCGGGACTAGCCAGGACCCAGTACTTC. The V and J genes are TRBV7-2 and TRBJ2-5; 9 positions match TRBD2. The CDR3 extends over 13 amino acids. The V segment lost 5 bases and the J segment 7 bases; nucleotides outside the gene matches: 5. In germline, CDR1 is SGHTA, CDR2 FQGNSA. The full variable domain, with the rest looked up from reference TRBV7-2 and TRBJ2-5, is GAGVSQSPSNKVTEKGKDVELRCDPISGHTALYWYRQSLGQGLEFLIYFQGNSAPDKSGLPSDRFSAERTGGSVSTLTIQRTQQEDSAVYLCASSPGLARTQYFGPGTRLLVL.

This clonotype was found a few times. The V and J genes are TRBV20-1 and TRBJ2-3; D is unclear. The germline CDR1 and CDR2 sequences are DFQATT and SNEGSKA (reference sequence). With 6 bases removed from V and 6 bases from J, the gap between germline ends came to 19 bases. The CDR3 length is 14 residues. CDR3 sequence (DNA): TGCAGTGCCCTGCGTGCCCCCGCGGCGGATACGCAGTATTTT. Encoded protein: CSALRAPAADTQYF.

Remarks on this clonotype: At one end the junction does not follow the germline gene, possibly because of a read error. The J gene is TRBJ2-7, the V gene TRBV6-5, with TRBD2 identical over 7 bases. CDR3 length equals 14 residues. Germline V gives CDR1 MNHEY, CDR2 SVGAGI. CDR3 loop: CVSSPSGGSYEQYF. The CDR3, as DNA: TGTGTCAGCAGTCCATCGGGGGGCTCCTACGAGCAGTACTTC.

The genes are TRBV13 and TRBJ2-7, with no clear D. CDR3 length equals 13 residues. Germline V gives CDR1 PRHDT, CDR2 FYEKMQ (reference sequence). V lost 2 bases to trimming and J lost 2 bases, with 7 bases between them. The CDR3 sequence is CASSLPETYEQYF. The CDR3 coding sequence is TGTGCCAGCAGCTTACCGGAAACCTACGAGCAGTACTTC.

This clonotype was picked up many times. The germline gene is not matched at one end of the junction; a read error may be the cause. V and J are TRBV5-1 and TRBJ1-2; D is possibly TRBD1 (6 bases). The CDR3 runs 13 residues. Per germline, CDR1 SGHRS and CDR2 YFSETQ. DNA for the CDR3: TGTGCCAGCAGCCTTGGAGGGGGATATGGCTACACCTTC. Residues: CASSLGGGYGYTF.

This clonotype was seen more than once but under ten times. This chain connects TRBV7-2 to TRBJ1-2, with TRBD1 matching over 7 bases. The V segment lost 6 bases and the J segment 6 bases; nucleotides outside the gene matches: 4. The CDR3 covers 12 residues. In germline, CDR1 is SGHTA, CDR2 FQGNSA. CDR3 amino acids: CASRPDRDGYTF. In nucleotides, the CDR3 is TGTGCCAGCAGACCAGACAGGGATGGCTACACCTTC.

The V call is TRBV7-2, the J call TRBJ2-5; TRBD1 matches at 8 bases. V shed 5 bases, J shed 4 bases, and the junction held 6 bases outside the gene matches. The germline V gene encodes CDR1 SGHTA and CDR2 FQGNSA. The CDR3 extends over 14 amino acids. The CDR3 DNA is TGTGCCAGCAGCCCCCCTACAGGGGGAGAGACCCAGTACTTC. It is translated as CASSPPTGGETQYF.

The chain employs TRBV6-1 and TRBJ2-5; 8 nucleotides line up with TRBD1. V dropped 6 bases and J dropped 3; count of bases not matched to a gene: 15. Germline V lookup: CDR1 MNHNS, CDR2 SASEGT. This CDR3 has 17 residues. The CDR3 spells CASRFKSRPGQEETQYF. As DNA, the CDR3 is TGTGCCAGCAGATTTAAATCCCGACCGGGACAGGAAGAGACCCAGTACTTC.

This clonotype was seen more than once but under ten times. Germline and junction disagree at one end, which may indicate a read error. The rearrangement joins TRBV7-7 to TRBJ2-2; no clear D. Germline V gives CDR1 SSHAT, CDR2 FNYEAQ (reference sequence). The length of the CDR3 is 13 residues. CDR3 coding DNA: TGTGCTAGCAGCTCTAGTAGGACCGGGGAGCTGTTTTTT. Protein product: CASSSSRTGELFF.

The V gene is TRBV7-8, the J gene TRBJ2-5; tentatively, D is TRBD2 (5 bases). V was pared by 1 base and J by 4 bases, with 16 bases between. Germline lookup yields CDR1 SGHVS and CDR2 FQNEAQ. CDR3 length: 16 residues. The CDR3 DNA reads TGTGCCAGCAGCTTAGTAGGGAGCCGATATCCAGAGACCCAGTACTTC. This encodes CASSLVGSRYPETQYF.